The rows below give T cell receptor beta chains drawn from one sample of a study of T-cell memory formation after mild COVID-19. MiXCR, applied by TCRdb to the 5' RACE reads, yields one record per CDR3 protein. The sample yields fewer than 650,000 distinct CDR3 sequences, around 15% seen once. The source material was PBMCs or a T cell subset sorted from them (not recorded which). The source of these receptors is an adult woman who had mild COVID-19 (a few samples of this study predate the infection). Cell type and time point are not known. Each CDR3 is given with its conserved first and last residue. The D gene is left open where the match is weak. Only part of the rows carry a size: once, few, many, or a class if the clone is expanded.

v_gene	d_gene	abundance	j_gene	CDR3nt	CDR3aa
TRBV27	TRBD2	few	TRBJ2-3	TGTGCCAGCAGTTTTTCGGCGGGAGGGGCAGATACGCAGTATTTT	CASSFSAGGADTQYF
TRBV20-1	TRBD2	.	TRBJ2-4	TGCAGTGCTTCCGGGACTAGCGGGACCTGGGACAAAAACATTCAGTACTTC	CSASGTSGTWDKNIQYF
TRBV29-1	.	.	TRBJ2-5	TGCAGCGTTGAGGGGGTGGAGACCCAGTACTTC	CSVEGVETQYF
TRBV20-1	.	many	TRBJ2-3	TGCAGTGCTAGAGGGCGAACTCAGATCAGCACAGATACGCAGTATTTT	CSARGRTQISTDTQYF
TRBV14	.	few	TRBJ1-3	TGTGCCAGCAGCCTCCCCTCTGGAAACACCATATATTTT	CASSLPSGNTIYF
TRBV14	.	few	TRBJ2-1	TGTGCCAGCAGGCTCGGGCAGCATTACAATGAGCAGTTCTTC	CASRLGQHYNEQFF
TRBV3-1	.	few	TRBJ2-2	TGTGCCAGCAGCCAAGGATTGGGGAGGAACGGGGAGCTGTTTTTT	CASSQGLGRNGELFF
TRBV7-9	.	many	TRBJ2-3	TGTGCCAGCAGCCCGGGGTCCTTTTATAGCACAGATACGCAGTATTTT	CASSPGSFYSTDTQYF
TRBV20-1	.	.	TRBJ2-7	TGCAGTGCTAGCCCCAGGTACGAGCAGTACTTC	CSASPRYEQYF
TRBV7-7	TRBD2	.	TRBJ2-3	TGTGCCAGCAGCTACGGGGCGGGGGGTTCCACAGATACGCAGTATTTT	CASSYGAGGSTDTQYF
TRBV20-1	.	few	TRBJ2-1	TGCAGTGCTAGGGGGCTCAGCTCCTACAATGAGCAGTTCTTC	CSARGLSSYNEQFF
TRBV11-2	TRBD2	.	TRBJ2-1	TGTGCCAGCAGCCGAGGGACTAGCGGGAATGAGCAGTTCTTC	CASSRGTSGNEQFF
TRBV2	.	.	TRBJ1-2	TGTGCCAGCAGTGAATATCTCAGTACGAACTATGGCTACACCTTC	CASSEYLSTNYGYTF
TRBV7-2	TRBD1	few	TRBJ1-2	TGTGCCAGCAGCTCCGCTTACAGGGGGGGCCTCTATGGCTACACCTTC	CASSSAYRGGLYGYTF
TRBV7-6	TRBD2	.	TRBJ2-7	TGTGCCAGCAGCTTATTTTCGTGGGGCGGTAGCGGGGGAACTTACTACGAGCAGTACTTC	CASSLFSWGGSGGTYYEQYF
TRBV4-3	.	many	TRBJ2-1	TGCGCCAGCAGCCAAGAATTGACTAGGGGGTACAATGAGCAGTTCTTC	CASSQELTRGYNEQFF
TRBV5-4	TRBD2	.	TRBJ2-1	TGTGCCAGCAGCCAAAGTATGCGGGAGGGTCCCTACAATGAGCAGTTCTTC	CASSQSMREGPYNEQFF
TRBV6-5	.	.	TRBJ1-5	TGTGCCACGAGGGCAAACGTAAATCAGCCCCAGCATTTT	CATRANVNQPQHF
TRBV30	TRBD1	few	TRBJ1-5	TGTGCCTGGAGCGAGCTCGGGACAGGGCTAAATCAGCCCCAGCATTTT	CAWSELGTGLNQPQHF
TRBV6-6	TRBD1	.	TRBJ2-6	TGTGCCAGCAGTTACTCGGGCAGGGGGCGAAGCTCTGGGGCCAACGTCCTGACTTTC	CASSYSGRGRSSGANVLTF
TRBV20-1	.	.	TRBJ2-7	TGCAGTGCTCAGGAGTTAGCGGAATCCTACGAGCAGTACTTC	CSAQELAESYEQYF
TRBV6-6	TRBD1	few	TRBJ1-2	TGTGCCAGCAGGGGACAGGTCCCGGGCTACACCTTC	CASRGQVPGYTF
TRBV6-6	.	.	TRBJ2-7	TGTGCCAGCAGTTACTCGATAAGTAGAATCCCCTACGAGCAGTACTTC	CASSYSISRIPYEQYF
TRBV5-1	.	.	TRBJ2-3	TGCGCCAGCAGGTTGGGAGGCCAAGATACGCAGTATTTT	CASRLGGQDTQYF
TRBV20-1	.	few	TRBJ2-1	TGCAGTGCTCCGGACAGTCAGTCCCACAATGAGCAGTTCTTC	CSAPDSQSHNEQFF
TRBV15	.	few	TRBJ2-5	TGTGCCACCAGCAGAGGGACATACGAGACCCAGTACTTC	CATSRGTYETQYF
TRBV20-1	.	.	TRBJ2-1	TGCAGTGCTAGAGATCCCGGGGCGGGGATCGACAATGAGCAGTTCTTC	CSARDPGAGIDNEQFF
TRBV6-1	TRBD2	.	TRBJ2-3	TGTGCCAGCAGTGACCGACTAGCGGGAGGGCCCGATACGCAGTATTTT	CASSDRLAGGPDTQYF